This T cell receptor (beta chain) emerged from a study of blood T cell repertoires in COVID-19. As for the study in general: Sources were T cells, B-cell-depleted T cells, or PBMCs; the material itself was cDNA or gDNA.

Measured with immunoSEQ multiplex PCR; TCRdb has only the in-frame clones, and not every one. The sample has about 97,000 clones; approximately 87% are singletons. J gave up 5 bases and V 4 bases, and 8 bases lay outside the gene matches. The length of the CDR3 is 17 residues. The V gene's germline CDR1 is SGHRS and CDR2 YFSETQ. Sequenced: peripheral blood. This chain connects TRBV5-1 to TRBJ2-1; the match to TRBD2 covers 14 bases. This TCR came from a human donor in a cohort sampled during active COVID-19. CDR3 nucleotides: TGCGCCAGCAGCGAGGGACTAGCGGGAGTTTACGACAATGAGCAGTTCTTC. It translates to CASSEGLAGVYDNEQFF.